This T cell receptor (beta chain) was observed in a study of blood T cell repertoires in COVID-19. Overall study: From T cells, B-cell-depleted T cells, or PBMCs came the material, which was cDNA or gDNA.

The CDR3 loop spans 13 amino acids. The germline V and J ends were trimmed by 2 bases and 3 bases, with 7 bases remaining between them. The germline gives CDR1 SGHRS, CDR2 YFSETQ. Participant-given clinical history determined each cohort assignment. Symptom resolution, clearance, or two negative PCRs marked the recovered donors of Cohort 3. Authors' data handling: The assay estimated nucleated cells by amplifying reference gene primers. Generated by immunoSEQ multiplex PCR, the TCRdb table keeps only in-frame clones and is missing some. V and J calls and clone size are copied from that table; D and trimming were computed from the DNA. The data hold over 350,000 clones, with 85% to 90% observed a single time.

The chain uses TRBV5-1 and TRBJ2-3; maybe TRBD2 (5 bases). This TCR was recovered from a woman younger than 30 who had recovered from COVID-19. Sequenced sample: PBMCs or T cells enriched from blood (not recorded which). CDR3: CASSFLATDTQYF. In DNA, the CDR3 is TGCGCCAGCAGCTTTCTAGCAACAGATACGCAGTATTTT.